The 15 T cell receptor beta chains below come from one sample, sequenced in a study of T-cell memory formation after mild COVID-19. Each CDR3 protein is one row after TCRdb ran MiXCR on the 5' RACE reads. The sample lists 500,000 to 650,000 distinct CDR3 sequences, about a fifth occurring once. The sequencing input was PBMCs or a T cell subset sorted from them (not recorded which). Every receptor here comes from an adult woman who had mild COVID-19 (a few samples of this study predate the infection). Cell type and time point are not known.

The J gene is TRBJ2-7, the V gene TRBV5-1; 7 positions match TRBD1. Germline V lookup: CDR1 SGHRS, CDR2 YFSETQ. The CDR3 runs to 15 residues. J was trimmed by 2 bases and V by 0 bases; bases with no gene match: 5. CDR3 DNA sequence: TGCGCCAGCAGCTTGGAGCCAGGGGGAACCTACGAGCAGTACTTC. Its translation is CASSLEPGGTYEQYF.

V usage is TRBV5-6 and J usage is TRBJ2-5, with a tentative D call TRBD1 (7 bases). This CDR3 spans 13 amino acids. V lost 4 bases and J 5 bases, leaving 12 bases between the germline ends. The V gene's germline CDR1 is SGHDT and CDR2 YYEEEE. The CDR3 bases are TGTGCCAGCAGCCAGACAGGGAGGGAGACCCAGTACTTC. It translates to CASSQTGRETQYF.

This clonotype was seen only once. The chain is built from TRBV9 and TRBJ1-1; possibly TRBD1 for D (6 bases). The germline V gene encodes CDR1 SGDLS and CDR2 YYNGEE. This CDR3 is 15 amino acids long. The V end lost 0 bases, the J end lost 1 base, and 10 bases lay between the germline ends. This chain's CDR3 is CASSVGGQTNTEAFF. DNA for the CDR3: TGTGCCAGCAGCGTAGGGGGGCAGACGAACACTGAAGCTTTCTTT. The full variable domain, in which reference TRBV9 and TRBJ1-1 provide the parts outside the CDR3, is DSGVTQTPKHLITATGQRVTLRCSPRSGDLSVYWYQQSLDQGLQFLIQYYNGEERAKGNILERFSAQQFPDLHSELNLSSLELGDSALYFCASSVGGQTNTEAFFGQGTRLTVV.

The V and J genes are TRBV4-2 and TRBJ2-1; possibly TRBD2 for D (6 bases). The V and J ends lost 0 bases and 8 bases respectively, with 11 bases between them. This CDR3 has 14 amino acids. Germline CDR1 is LGHNA and CDR2 is YNFKEQ. The CDR3 sequence: CASSQEGGIDEQFF. Here the CDR3 DNA reads TGTGCCAGCAGCCAAGAGGGGGGAATAGATGAGCAGTTCTTC.

There are a few counts of this clonotype. CDR3 in DNA: TGTGCCAGCAGTGATTCCCACTCGAACACCGGGGAGCTGTTTTTT. Protein: CASSDSHSNTGELFF. The gene calls are TRBV2 and TRBJ2-2, with D unclear. CDR3 length: 15 residues. V was pared by 3 bases and J by 0 bases, with 8 bases between. The germline V gene encodes CDR1 SNHLY and CDR2 FYNNEI. The full variable domain, its missing parts supplied by reference TRBV2 and TRBJ2-2, is EPEVTQTPSHQVTQMGQEVILRCVPISNHLYFYWYRQILGQKVEFLVSFYNNEISEKSEIFDDQFSVERPDGSNFTLKIRSTKLEDSAMYFCASSDSHSNTGELFFGEGSRLTVL.

The chain links TRBV7-9 to TRBJ2-1; D remains ambiguous. This CDR3 spans 14 amino acids. V lost 2 bases and J 6 bases, leaving 11 bases between the germline ends. Germline CDR1 reads SEHNR; CDR2 reads FQNEAQ (reference sequence). Here the CDR3 reads CASSLLVSPNEQFF. In nucleotides, the CDR3 is TGTGCCAGCAGCTTACTGGTCAGCCCCAATGAGCAGTTCTTC.

This sequence joins TRBV18 and TRBJ2-5, with a tentative D call TRBD2 (6 bases). Germline values: CDR1 KGHSH, CDR2 LQKENI. V was shortened by 3 bases and J by 5 bases, with 16 bases between the two germline ends. CDR3 length equals 15 residues. The chain's CDR3 is CASSPLAVSRETQYF. CDR3 nucleotides: TGTGCCAGCTCACCTTTAGCGGTTTCCCGCGAGACCCAGTACTTC.

The V and J genes are TRBV6-5 and TRBJ2-2; D remains ambiguous. The CDR3 length is 12 residues. Trimming shortened V by 6 bases and J by 6 bases, and 8 bases separated the two germline ends. Germline V lookup: CDR1 MNHEY, CDR2 SVGAGI. CDR3 amino acids: CASSPRSGELFF. The CDR3 DNA is TGTGCCAGCAGCCCACGGTCCGGGGAGCTGTTTTTT.

V usage is TRBV30 and J usage is TRBJ1-1, with a tentative D call TRBD1 (6 bases). The CDR3 covers 13 residues. V lost 4 bases and J lost 2, with 11 bases in between. Germline CDR1 and CDR2: GTSNPN and SVGIG (reference sequence). CDR3 DNA sequence: TGTGCCTGGACCCCACAGGGAAACACTGAAGCTTTCTTT. Translating gives CAWTPQGNTEAFF.

This clonotype was counted between two and nine times. The V and J genes are TRBV24-1 and TRBJ2-2; possibly TRBD1 or TRBD2 for D (6 bases each). The V gene's germline CDR1 is KGHDR and CDR2 SFDVKD. This CDR3 comprises 16 residues. With 6 bases removed from V and 3 bases from J, the gap between germline ends came to 16 bases. The CDR3 reads CATSFSEEGDTGELFF. The CDR3, as DNA: TGTGCCACCAGTTTCAGCGAGGAGGGGGACACCGGGGAGCTGTTTTTT.

This clonotype was counted only a few times. The CDR3 DNA reads TGTGCCAGCAGCTCAGGGGACGCAGGCACTGAAGCTTTCTTT. This codes for CASSSGDAGTEAFF. V usage is TRBV5-6 and J usage is TRBJ1-1; a possible D gene is TRBD1 (6 bases). Germline loops: CDR1 SGHDT, CDR2 YYEEEE. The CDR3 runs to 14 residues. Trimming took 3 bases from V and 4 from J, leaving 13 bases between them. The full variable domain, with the rest looked up from reference TRBV5-6 and TRBJ1-1, is DAGVTQSPTHLIKTRGQQVTLRCSPKSGHDTVSWYQQALGQGPQFIFQYYEEEERQRGNFPDRFSGHQFPNYSSELNVNALLLGDSALYLCASSSGDAGTEAFFGQGTRLTVV.

V gene TRBV30 combines with J gene TRBJ1-5; weak D call: TRBD1 (6 bases). The CDR3 has 14 residues. Germline CDR1 and CDR2: GTSNPN and SVGIG (reference sequence). V lost 0 bases, J lost 6 bases, and 12 bases lay in between. CDR3 sequence reads: CAWSVGHTGQPQHF. CDR3 bases: TGTGCCTGGAGTGTGGGACATACAGGTCAGCCCCAGCATTTT.

This clonotype was counted only a few times. This sequence joins TRBV20-1 and TRBJ2-3, with TRBD2 identical over 11 bases. J was trimmed by 1 base and V by 8 bases; bases with no gene match: 2. Germline-derived CDR1 and CDR2 are DFQATT and SNEGSKA (reference sequence). The CDR3 loop spans 13 amino acids. CDR3 DNA: TGCAGTAGGGGACTAGCGGGCACAGATACGCAGTATTTT. This gives the protein CSRGLAGTDTQYF.

The DNA of the CDR3 is TGTGCCAGCAGCTTAGTCGGGGCCTCCTTCCCTTATTTT. It codes for CASSLVGASFPYF. V usage is TRBV7-8 and J usage is TRBJ2-3, with D perhaps assigned TRBD1 or TRBD2 (5 bases each). Trimming stripped 1 base from V and 15 bases from J, with 17 bases between. Germline-derived CDR1 and CDR2 are SGHVS and FQNEAQ. CDR3 length: 13 amino acids.

This clonotype was observed at least ten times. V is TRBV4-3 and J is TRBJ2-7; D gene ambiguous. Germline V gene data show CDR1 as LGHNA and CDR2 as YSLEER. This CDR3 region has 15 residues. V was cut by 0 bases and J by 4 bases, with 13 bases left in between. The CDR3 sequence is CASSQDRAGGYEQYF. The CDR3 DNA follows: TGCGCCAGCAGCCAAGATCGGGCAGGTGGTTACGAGCAGTACTTC.